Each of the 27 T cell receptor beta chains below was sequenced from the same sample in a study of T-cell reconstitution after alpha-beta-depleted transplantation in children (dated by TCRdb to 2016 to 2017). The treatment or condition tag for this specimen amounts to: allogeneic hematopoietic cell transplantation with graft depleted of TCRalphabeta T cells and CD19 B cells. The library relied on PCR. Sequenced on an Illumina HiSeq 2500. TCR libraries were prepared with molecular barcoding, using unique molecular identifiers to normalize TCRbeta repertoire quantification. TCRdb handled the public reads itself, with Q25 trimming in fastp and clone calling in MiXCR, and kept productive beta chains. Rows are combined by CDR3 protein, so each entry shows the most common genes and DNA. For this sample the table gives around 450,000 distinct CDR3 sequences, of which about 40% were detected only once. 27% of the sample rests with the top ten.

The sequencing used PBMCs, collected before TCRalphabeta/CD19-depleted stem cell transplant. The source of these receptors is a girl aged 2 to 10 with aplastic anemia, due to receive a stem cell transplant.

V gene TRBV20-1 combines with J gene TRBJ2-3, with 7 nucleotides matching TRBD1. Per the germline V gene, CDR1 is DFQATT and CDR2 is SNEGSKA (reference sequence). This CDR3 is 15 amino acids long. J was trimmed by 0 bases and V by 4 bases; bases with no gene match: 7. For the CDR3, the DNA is TGCAGTGCTACCCGACAGGGTTTAAGCACAGATACGCAGTATTTT. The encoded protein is CSATRQGLSTDTQYF.

CDR3 sequence: CASSYWIDLRYEQYF. In DNA form, the CDR3 reads TGTGCCAGCAGTTACTGGATAGATTTACGGTACGAGCAGTACTTC. The chain links TRBV6-2 or TRBV6-3 to TRBJ2-7; D unclear. The germline V gene encodes CDR1 MNHEY and CDR2 SVGEGT. The V gene lost 1 base and the J gene lost 4 bases, with 14 bases spanning the gap. This CDR3 contains 15 residues.

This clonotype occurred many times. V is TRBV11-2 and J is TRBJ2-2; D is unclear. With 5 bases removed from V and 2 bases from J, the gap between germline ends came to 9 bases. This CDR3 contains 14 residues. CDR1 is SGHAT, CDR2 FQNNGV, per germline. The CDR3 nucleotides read TGTGCCAGCAGCCGTAACAGAAACACCGGGGAGCTGTTTTTT. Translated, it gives CASSRNRNTGELFF.

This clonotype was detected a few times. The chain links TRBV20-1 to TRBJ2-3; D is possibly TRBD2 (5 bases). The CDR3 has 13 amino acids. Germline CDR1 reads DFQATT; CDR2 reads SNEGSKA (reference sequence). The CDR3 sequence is CSTPPDGADTQYF. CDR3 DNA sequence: TGCAGCACTCCTCCCGACGGGGCAGATACGCAGTATTTT.

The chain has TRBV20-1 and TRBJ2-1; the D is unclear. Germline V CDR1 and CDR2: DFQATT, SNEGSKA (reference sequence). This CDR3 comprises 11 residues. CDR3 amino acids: CSAERPAEQFF. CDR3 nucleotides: TGCAGCGCTGAGAGGCCAGCTGAGCAGTTCTTC.

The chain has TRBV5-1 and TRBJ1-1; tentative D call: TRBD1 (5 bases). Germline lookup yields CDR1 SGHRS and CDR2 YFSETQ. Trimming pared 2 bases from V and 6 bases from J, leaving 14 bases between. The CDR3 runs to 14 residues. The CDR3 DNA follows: TGCGCCAGCAGCTTAGTTGGTCCGGGGGCTGAAGCTTTCTTT. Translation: CASSLVGPGAEAFF. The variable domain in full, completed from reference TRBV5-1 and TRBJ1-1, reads KAGVTQTPRYLIKTRGQQVTLSCSPISGHRSVSWYQQTPGQGLQFLFEYFSETQRNKGNFPGRFSGRQFSNSRSEMNVSTLELGDSALYLCASSLVGPGAEAFFGQGTRLTVV.

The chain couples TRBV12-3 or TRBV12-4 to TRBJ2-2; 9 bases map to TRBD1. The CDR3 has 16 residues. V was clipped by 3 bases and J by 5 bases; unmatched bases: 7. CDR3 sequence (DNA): TGTGCCAGCAGTTTGACACAGGGGGCGGGGACCGGGGAGCTGTTTTTT. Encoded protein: CASSLTQGAGTGELFF.

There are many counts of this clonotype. The CDR3 spells CSASWGRETQYF. DNA for the CDR3: TGCAGTGCTAGTTGGGGGAGGGAGACCCAGTACTTC. The chain couples TRBV20-1 to TRBJ2-5, with D perhaps TRBD2 (6 bases). The germline gives CDR1 DFQATT, CDR2 SNEGSKA (reference sequence). The V and J ends lost 3 bases and 5 bases respectively, with 10 bases between them. The CDR3 is 12 amino acids.

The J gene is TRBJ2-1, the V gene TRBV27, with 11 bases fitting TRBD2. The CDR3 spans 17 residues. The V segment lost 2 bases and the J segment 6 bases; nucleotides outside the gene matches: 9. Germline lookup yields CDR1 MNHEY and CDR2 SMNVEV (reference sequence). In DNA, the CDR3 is TGTGCCAGCAGTTTAACGTCGGCTAGCGGGAGGATCAATGAGCAGTTCTTC. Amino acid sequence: CASSLTSASGRINEQFF.

CDR3 residues: CASKLRGGTDTQYF. CDR3 DNA sequence: TGTGCCAGCAAATTGCGGGGAGGCACAGATACGCAGTATTTT. The rearrangement joins TRBV6-1 to TRBJ2-3, with a tentative D call TRBD2 (6 bases). The CDR3 extends over 14 amino acids. Germline CDR1 MNHNS, CDR2 SASEGT. The V end was cut by 7 bases, the J end by 1 base, with 12 bases between.

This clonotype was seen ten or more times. The CDR3 DNA is TGCGCCAGCAGCTCCAATCGGGAAGCTTTCTTT. Its protein is CASSSNREAFF. V usage is TRBV5-1 and J usage is TRBJ1-1; no definite D call. Germline CDR1 reads SGHRS; CDR2 reads YFSETQ. V was cut by 3 bases and J by 8 bases, with 8 bases left in between. The CDR3 totals 11 residues.

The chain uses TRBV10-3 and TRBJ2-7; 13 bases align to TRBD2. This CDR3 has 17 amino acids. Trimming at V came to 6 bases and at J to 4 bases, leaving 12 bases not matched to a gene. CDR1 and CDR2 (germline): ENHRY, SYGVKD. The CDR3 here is CAIRVNPTSGGPYEQYF. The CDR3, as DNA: TGTGCCATCAGAGTTAATCCGACTAGCGGGGGGCCTTACGAGCAGTACTTC.

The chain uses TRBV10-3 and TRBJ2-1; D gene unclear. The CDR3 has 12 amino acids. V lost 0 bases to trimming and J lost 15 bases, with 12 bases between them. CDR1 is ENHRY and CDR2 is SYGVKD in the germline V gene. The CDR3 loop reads CAISESGMGRFF. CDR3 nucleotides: TGTGCCATCAGTGAGTCGGGAATGGGCCGGTTCTTC.

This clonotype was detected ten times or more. In DNA form, the CDR3 reads TGTGCCAGCAGTCGAGGGGGGGCGAACACCGGGGAGCTGTTTTTT. Its translation: CASSRGGANTGELFF. The genes are TRBV12-3 or TRBV12-4 and TRBJ2-2; maybe TRBD2 (7 bases). V shed 5 bases and J shed 0 bases, with 10 bases lying between them. The CDR3 consists of 15 residues.

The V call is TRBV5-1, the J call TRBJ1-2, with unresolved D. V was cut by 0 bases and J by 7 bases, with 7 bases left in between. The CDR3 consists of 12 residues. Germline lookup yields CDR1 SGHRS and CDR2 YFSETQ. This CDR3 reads CASSLGLGGYTF. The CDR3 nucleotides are TGCGCCAGCAGCTTGGGGTTGGGTGGCTACACCTTC.

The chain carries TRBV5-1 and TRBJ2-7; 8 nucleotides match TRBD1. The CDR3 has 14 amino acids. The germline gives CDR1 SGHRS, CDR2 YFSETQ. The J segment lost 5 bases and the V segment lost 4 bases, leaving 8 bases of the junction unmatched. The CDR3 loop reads CASSPGQGDDEQYF. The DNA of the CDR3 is TGCGCCAGCAGCCCCGGACAGGGTGACGACGAGCAGTACTTC. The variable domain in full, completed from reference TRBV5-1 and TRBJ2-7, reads KAGVTQTPRYLIKTRGQQVTLSCSPISGHRSVSWYQQTPGQGLQFLFEYFSETQRNKGNFPGRFSGRQFSNSRSEMNVSTLELGDSALYLCASSPGQGDDEQYFGPGTRLTVT.

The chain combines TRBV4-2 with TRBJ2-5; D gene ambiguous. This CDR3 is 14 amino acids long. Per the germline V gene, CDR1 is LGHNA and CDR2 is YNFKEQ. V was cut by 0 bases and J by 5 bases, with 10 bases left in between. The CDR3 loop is CASSQEGLLETQYF. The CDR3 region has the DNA TGTGCCAGCAGCCAAGAAGGGCTACTTGAGACCCAGTACTTC.

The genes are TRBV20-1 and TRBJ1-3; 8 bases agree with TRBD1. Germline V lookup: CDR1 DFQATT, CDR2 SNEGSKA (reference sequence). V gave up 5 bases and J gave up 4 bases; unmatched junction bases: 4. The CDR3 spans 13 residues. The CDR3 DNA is TGCAGTGCTCAAACAGGGGGAGGAAACACCATATATTTT. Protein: CSAQTGGGNTIYF.

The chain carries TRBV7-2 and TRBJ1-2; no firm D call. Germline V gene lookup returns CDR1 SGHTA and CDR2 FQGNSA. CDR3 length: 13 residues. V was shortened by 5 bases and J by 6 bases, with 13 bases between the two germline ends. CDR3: CASSARGWDGYTF. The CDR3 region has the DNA TGTGCCAGCAGCGCACGAGGGTGGGATGGCTACACCTTC.

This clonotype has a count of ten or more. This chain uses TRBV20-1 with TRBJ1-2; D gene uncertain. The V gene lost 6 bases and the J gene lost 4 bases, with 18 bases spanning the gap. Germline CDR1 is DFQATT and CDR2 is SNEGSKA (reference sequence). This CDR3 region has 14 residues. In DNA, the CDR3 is TGCAGTGCCCCTAAGACGGCGCAGGCCTATGGCTACACCTTC. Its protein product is CSAPKTAQAYGYTF.

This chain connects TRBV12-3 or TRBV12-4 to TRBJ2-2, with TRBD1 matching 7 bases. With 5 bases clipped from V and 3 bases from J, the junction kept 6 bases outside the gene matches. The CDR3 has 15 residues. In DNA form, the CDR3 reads TGTGCCAGCAGTATGAGGGGGCTTTACACCGGGGAGCTGTTTTTT. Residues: CASSMRGLYTGELFF.

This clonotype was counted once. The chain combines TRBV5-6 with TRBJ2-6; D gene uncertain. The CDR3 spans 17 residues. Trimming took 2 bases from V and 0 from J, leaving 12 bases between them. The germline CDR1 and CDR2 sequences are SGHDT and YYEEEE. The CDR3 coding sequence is TGTGCCAGCAGCTTATCGTCAGGTACCTCTGGGGCCAACGTCCTGACTTTC. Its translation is CASSLSSGTSGANVLTF.

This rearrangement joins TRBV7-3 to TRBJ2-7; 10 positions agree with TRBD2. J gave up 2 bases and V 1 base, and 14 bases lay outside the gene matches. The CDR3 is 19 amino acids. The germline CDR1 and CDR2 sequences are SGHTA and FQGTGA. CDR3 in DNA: TGTGCCAGCAGCTTAAATTGGGGCGGTACTAGCGGGAACCCCTACGAGCAGTACTTC. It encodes CASSLNWGGTSGNPYEQYF.

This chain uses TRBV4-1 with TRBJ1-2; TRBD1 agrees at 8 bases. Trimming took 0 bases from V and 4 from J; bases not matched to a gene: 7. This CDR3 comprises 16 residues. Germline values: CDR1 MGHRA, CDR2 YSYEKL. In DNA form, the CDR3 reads TGCGCCAGCAGCCAAGATAGGACAGGGAGGACCTATGGCTACACCTTC. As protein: CASSQDRTGRTYGYTF.

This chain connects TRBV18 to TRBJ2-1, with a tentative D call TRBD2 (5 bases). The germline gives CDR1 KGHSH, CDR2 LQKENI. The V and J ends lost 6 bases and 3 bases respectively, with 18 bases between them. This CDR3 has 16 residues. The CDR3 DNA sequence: TGTGCCAGCTCTGAACATAACGGGGAGATCTACAATGAGCAGTTCTTC. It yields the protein CASSEHNGEIYNEQFF.

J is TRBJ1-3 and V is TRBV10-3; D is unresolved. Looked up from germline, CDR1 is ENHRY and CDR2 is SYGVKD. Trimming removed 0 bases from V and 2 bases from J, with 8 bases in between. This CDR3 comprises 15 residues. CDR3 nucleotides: TGTGCCATCAGTGAGTCGCCGTCGGCTGGAAACACCATATATTTT. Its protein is CAISESPSAGNTIYF.

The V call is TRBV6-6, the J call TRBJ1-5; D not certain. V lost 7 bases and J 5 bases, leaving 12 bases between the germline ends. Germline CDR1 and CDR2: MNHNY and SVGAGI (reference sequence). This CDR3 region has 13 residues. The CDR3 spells CASTLHFYQPQHF. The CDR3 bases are TGTGCCAGCACCTTACATTTTTATCAGCCCCAGCATTTT.